The clone carrying this TCR beta chain has a count of ten or more. The antigen remains undetermined. The data were obtained in a study of T cells in Graves' hyperthyroidism and ophthalmopathy. A patient was excluded if there was uncontrolled infection, other autoimmune disease, pregnancy or lactation. The study based diagnoses on clinical symptoms, serum thyroxine and TRAb, thyroid ultrasound and orbital computed tomography. The CDR3 totals 14 residues. V was clipped by 6 bases and J by 7 bases, with 19 bases between them. Germline loops: CDR1 MNHNS, CDR2 SASEGT. Researchers amplified the TCR beta CDR3 regions from RNA transcripts. First-round RT-PCR of the TCR CDR3 relied on the HTBI primer set. One entry per CDR3 protein results from TCRdb running MiXCR on the multiplex PCR reads. The sample contains approximately 600,000 distinct CDR3 sequences, around 15% of which appear only once. Study-level findings and limits: Among thyroid clonotypes expanded above 0.001, most also appeared in blood. Through a model of 13 V-J features, ophthalmopathy was separated from stable hyperthyroidism.

Material for sequencing was blood. This TCR came from a woman aged 40 to 50 with Graves' ophthalmopathy. This sequence joins TRBV6-1 and TRBJ2-7, with D perhaps TRBD1 (6 bases). The CDR3 bases are TGTGCCAGCAGAGAAACAGGGTTTTCTCAGGAGCAGTACTTC. This gives the protein CASRETGFSQEQYF.